The 2 T cell receptor beta chains below come from one sample, sequenced in a study of T cells in Graves' hyperthyroidism and ophthalmopathy. TCR beta CDR3 regions were amplified from RNA transcripts. Primed by the HTBI set, a first-round RT-PCR was run on the TCR CDR3. Using its own MiXCR run on the multiplex PCR reads, TCRdb lists one record per CDR3 protein. Of around 280,000 distinct CDR3 sequences listed, roughly 13% are singletons. Sequenced input: blood. The source is a woman in her 30s with Graves' hyperthyroidism that later progressed to Graves' ophthalmopathy.

This clonotype was counted at least ten times. The chain joins TRBV12-3 or TRBV12-4 to TRBJ1-4, with no clear D. Trimming removed 5 bases at V and 5 bases at J, with 12 bases between. The CDR3 has 14 amino acids. In nucleotides, the CDR3 is TGTGCCAGCAGTACATCGGACGGAAATGAAAAACTGTTTTTT. This translates into CASSTSDGNEKLFF.

This clonotype has a count of ten or more. The V and J genes are TRBV18 and TRBJ1-4, with D maybe TRBD1 (6 bases). Germline lookup yields CDR1 KGHSH and CDR2 LQKENI. Trimming took off 6 bases at V and 3 bases at J, with 20 bases between the two ends. This CDR3 comprises 17 residues. CDR3: CASSLEGDPFANEKLFF. CDR3 in DNA: TGTGCCAGCTCCCTCGAGGGGGATCCCTTCGCTAATGAAAAACTGTTTTTT.